One sample yielded the 18 T cell receptor beta chains listed below, sequenced in a study of cytomegalovirus exposure and HLA in healthy donors. Produced via immunoSEQ multiplex PCR; TCRdb's table is partial and in-frame only. Of 150,000 or so clones listed, approximately 86% are singletons. Material: PBMCs. These receptors were taken from a human donor in good health.

This chain joins TRBV5-1 and TRBJ2-1, with TRBD2 identical over 8 bases. Germline lookup yields CDR1 SGHRS and CDR2 YFSETQ. There are 15 residues in the CDR3. Trimming at V came to 0 bases and at J to 9 bases, leaving 8 bases not matched to a gene. The chain's CDR3 is CASSLVTLAGVEQFF. In DNA form, the CDR3 reads TGCGCCAGCAGCTTGGTCACCCTAGCGGGTGTTGAGCAGTTCTTC.

The chain employs TRBV5-1 and TRBJ1-1; 10 bases are a match to TRBD1. Germline-derived CDR1 and CDR2 are SGHRS and YFSETQ. V dropped 4 bases and J dropped 0; count of bases not matched to a gene: 9. CDR3 length equals 17 residues. In nucleotides, the CDR3 is TGCGCCAGCAGCATCCGGGACAGGGGCCTCCTGAACACTGAAGCTTTCTTT. Residues: CASSIRDRGLLNTEAFF.

CDR3 amino acids: CASSPLGQPFSGNTIYF. In nucleotides, the CDR3 is TGTGCCAGCAGTCCACTCGGACAGCCATTCTCTGGAAACACCATATATTTT. The chain joins TRBV27 to TRBJ1-3, with TRBD1 as a possible D gene (6 bases). The CDR3 covers 17 residues. CDR1 and CDR2 (germline): MNHEY, SMNVEV (reference sequence). Trimming removed 5 bases at V and 0 bases at J, with 17 bases between.

The V and J genes are TRBV15 and TRBJ2-7, with D possibly matching TRBD2 (7 bases). Germline CDR1 LNHNV, CDR2 YYDKDF (reference sequence). Trimming stripped 5 bases from V and 7 bases from J, with 15 bases between. The CDR3 consists of 13 residues. The CDR3 DNA reads as TGTGCCACCAGCCAAAAGAGGGGGGGAGAGCAGTACTTC. It codes for CATSQKRGGEQYF.

The V call is TRBV11-3, the J call TRBJ1-5; 7 bases are shared with TRBD1. Germline CDR1 SGHNT, CDR2 YENEEA. Losses at the gene ends were 4 bases for V and 6 bases for J; bases not matched to a gene: 24. There are 20 residues in the CDR3. The CDR3 DNA sequence: TGTGCCAGCAGCTACATACAAGACAGGGACGGCCACGGAACCATTCAGCCCCAGCATTTT. Translating it yields CASSYIQDRDGHGTIQPQHF.

The rearrangement uses TRBV2 and TRBJ1-1; D perhaps matches TRBD1 (6 bases). This CDR3 region has 14 residues. V was trimmed by 6 bases and J by 5 bases, leaving 16 bases between them. The germline CDR1 and CDR2 sequences are SNHLY and FYNNEI. Here the CDR3 DNA reads TGTGCCAGCAGCCTACGGACAGAAATGACTGAAGCTTTCTTT. This sequence encodes CASSLRTEMTEAFF.

The chain links TRBV29-1 to TRBJ2-3; possibly TRBD1 for D (7 bases). This CDR3 contains 16 residues. The ends were cut back, 1 base at V and 4 bases at J, with 18 bases in the middle. The V gene's germline CDR1 is SQVTM and CDR2 ANQGSEA. The CDR3 spells CSVEGRAQGGPDTQYF. For the CDR3, the DNA is TGCAGCGTTGAAGGTCGTGCCCAGGGGGGTCCAGATACGCAGTATTTT.

The chain combines TRBV27 with TRBJ2-7; 10 bases fit TRBD2. V dropped 4 bases and J dropped 4; count of bases not matched to a gene: 10. Germline V CDR1 and CDR2: MNHEY, SMNVEV (reference sequence). CDR3 length equals 16 residues. This CDR3 reads CASSSDSSGSRYEQYF. The CDR3 nucleotides read TGTGCCAGCAGTTCCGACTCTAGCGGGAGCAGGTACGAGCAGTACTTC.

The J gene is TRBJ2-4, the V gene TRBV6-6; 10 bases match TRBD2. V was clipped by 6 bases and J by 6 bases; unmatched bases: 8. From germline, CDR1 is MNHNY and CDR2 SVGAGI (reference sequence). The CDR3 spans 15 residues. The CDR3: CASRSTSGTGNIQYF. The DNA of the CDR3 is TGTGCCAGCAGGTCAACTAGCGGGACTGGAAACATTCAGTACTTC.

V gene TRBV6-1 combines with J gene TRBJ1-3; D might be TRBD1 (5 bases). V lost 6 bases and J lost 1, with 10 bases in between. This CDR3 is 14 amino acids long. CDR1 and CDR2 (germline): MNHNS, SASEGT. Here the CDR3 DNA reads TGTGCCAGCAGGGTCTACAGGTCTGGAAACACCATATATTTT. It codes for CASRVYRSGNTIYF.

This rearrangement joins TRBV7-2 to TRBJ2-7, with 8 positions matching TRBD2. CDR1 is SGHTA, CDR2 FQGNSA, per germline. Losses at the gene ends were 10 bases for V and 3 bases for J; bases not matched to a gene: 14. The CDR3 covers 15 residues. The CDR3 DNA is TGTGCCACCGCAGGGGTGCGGGGGGTCAGCTACGAGCAGTACTTC. Residues: CATAGVRGVSYEQYF.

A few counts support this clone. The rearrangement links TRBV4-1 to TRBJ2-3, with 8 bases fitting TRBD2. The J segment lost 0 bases and the V segment lost 1 base, leaving 9 bases of the junction unmatched. Germline V gene lookup returns CDR1 MGHRA and CDR2 YSYEKL. There are 18 residues in the CDR3. CDR3: CASSQVAGSGASTDTQYF. CDR3 nucleotides: TGCGCCAGCAGCCAAGTAGCGGGGAGCGGGGCTAGCACAGATACGCAGTATTTT.

The chain links TRBV7-2 to TRBJ2-5; a possible D gene is TRBD1 (6 bases). The germline CDR1 and CDR2 sequences are SGHTA and FQGNSA. V lost 4 bases to trimming and J lost 4 bases, with 16 bases between them. CDR3 length: 15 residues. CDR3 loop: CASSYHRVLAETQYF. The CDR3, as DNA: TGTGCCAGCAGCTACCACAGGGTTTTGGCAGAGACCCAGTACTTC.

The chain combines TRBV15 with TRBJ1-1; unclear D gene. The CDR3 runs 14 residues. V lost 3 bases to trimming and J lost 3 bases, with 11 bases between them. Germline CDR1 reads LNHNV; CDR2 reads YYDKDF (reference sequence). CDR3 sequence reads: CATSRGGTDTEAFF. The CDR3 DNA follows: TGTGCCACCAGCAGGGGAGGCACCGACACTGAAGCTTTCTTT.

The chain joins TRBV7-2 to TRBJ1-2, with D possibly matching TRBD1 (6 bases). Trimming took 2 bases from V and 4 from J, leaving 23 bases between them. This CDR3 has 18 amino acids. Germline V gene data show CDR1 as SGHTA and CDR2 as FQGNSA. CDR3 residues: CASSLSNSGGTKIYGYTF. CDR3 coding DNA: TGTGCCAGCAGCTTATCGAATTCGGGAGGGACAAAGATCTATGGCTACACCTTC.

The chain links TRBV4-3 to TRBJ1-6; TRBD1 matches 10 bases. This CDR3 is built from 20 residues. The J segment lost 7 bases and the V segment lost 4 bases, leaving 19 bases of the junction unmatched. Germline V lookup: CDR1 LGHNA, CDR2 YSLEER. This CDR3 reads CASSPSMRQGAAMKNSPLHF. The CDR3 DNA sequence: TGCGCCAGCAGCCCTAGTATGAGACAGGGGGCTGCGATGAAAAATTCACCCCTCCACTTT.

There are a few counts of this clone. The chain is built from TRBV19 and TRBJ1-1, with a possible D match to TRBD1 (6 bases). Germline values: CDR1 LNHDA, CDR2 SQIVND (reference sequence). CDR3 length: 13 residues. Between the trimmed V and J ends, which lost 3 bases and 5 bases, there was a span of 10 bases. The CDR3 reads CASSITGRTEAFF. The CDR3 DNA follows: TGTGCCAGTAGTATTACAGGGCGAACTGAAGCTTTCTTT.

This rearrangement joins TRBV5-4 to TRBJ2-6; D gene uncertain. Trimming took off 4 bases at V and 0 bases at J, with 8 bases between the two ends. Germline V CDR1 and CDR2: SGHNT, YYREEE (reference sequence). The CDR3 extends over 15 amino acids. CDR3 sequence (DNA): TGTGCCAGCAGCCCCCGTATCTCTGGGGCCAACGTCCTGACTTTC. It is translated as CASSPRISGANVLTF.